Listed here is a single T cell receptor beta chain. No antigen is known for it. In germline, CDR1 is SGHTA, CDR2 FQGNSA. The CDR3 is made up of 12 amino acids. Trimming removed 5 bases at V and 10 bases at J, with 12 bases between. Sequencing targeted expressed TCRB transcripts, as all isolated RNA had been reverse transcribed. About 3.3 million reads, on average, came from each naive, central memory and regulatory T cell sample. Clones were read by immunoSEQ multiplex PCR, and TCRdb kept only the in-frame ones, dropping some. Counted here are some 640,000 clones, around 15% occurring once; the ten biggest clones make up 0.03% to 0.04%. The sample comes from a study of beta chain features in type 1 diabetes. General study results and limits: Shorter TCRB CDR3s, moderately but significantly so, marked every one of the four CD4+ subsets in Type 1 diabetes patients. Patients showed naive, central memory and Treg TCRB repertoires that appeared more similar than those of healthy donors. No resolution was reached here on whether HLA type influences TCRB rearrangement. Individuals with type 1 diabetes displayed fewer insertions and more deletions at VDJ junctions.

This TCR was recovered from a young man with type 1 diabetes. The chain has TRBV7-2 and TRBJ2-1, with D perhaps matching TRBD1 (6 bases). The material sequenced was naive CD4+ T cells from blood. For the CDR3, the DNA is TGTGCCAGCAGCGTGAACAGGGAAGAGCAGTTCTTC. Protein sequence: CASSVNREEQFF.